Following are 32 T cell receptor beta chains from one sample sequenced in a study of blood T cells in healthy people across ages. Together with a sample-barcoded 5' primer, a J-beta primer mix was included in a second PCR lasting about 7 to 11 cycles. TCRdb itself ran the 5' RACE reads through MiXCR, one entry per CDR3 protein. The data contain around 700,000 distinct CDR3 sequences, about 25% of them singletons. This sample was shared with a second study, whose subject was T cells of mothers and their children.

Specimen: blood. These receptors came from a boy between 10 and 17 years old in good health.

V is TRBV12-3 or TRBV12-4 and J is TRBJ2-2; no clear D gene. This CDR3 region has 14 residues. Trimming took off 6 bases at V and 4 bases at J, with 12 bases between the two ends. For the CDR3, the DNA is TGTGCCAGCAGCTCCACTGGGCGCACCGGGGAGCTGTTTTTT. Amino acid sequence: CASSSTGRTGELFF.

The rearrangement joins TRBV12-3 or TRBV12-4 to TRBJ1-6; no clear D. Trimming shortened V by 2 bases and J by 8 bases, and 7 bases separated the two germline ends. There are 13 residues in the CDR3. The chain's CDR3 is CASSLNQDSPLHF. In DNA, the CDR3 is TGTGCCAGCAGTTTAAATCAGGATTCACCCCTCCACTTT.

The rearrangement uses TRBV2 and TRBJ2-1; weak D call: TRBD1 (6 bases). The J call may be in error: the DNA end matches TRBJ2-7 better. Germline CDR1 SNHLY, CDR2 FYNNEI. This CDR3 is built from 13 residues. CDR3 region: CASIQGSSYEQYF. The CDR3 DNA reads TGTGCCAGCATACAGGGAAGCTCCTACGAGCAGTACTTC.

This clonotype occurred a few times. The chain's CDR3 is CSAADREGVYNEQFF. CDR3 DNA: TGCAGTGCTGCCGACAGGGAAGGGGTTTACAATGAGCAGTTCTTC. The V gene is TRBV20-1, the J gene TRBJ2-1, with 7 bases matching TRBD1. CDR3 length equals 15 residues. Germline V gene lookup returns CDR1 DFQATT and CDR2 SNEGSKA (reference sequence). Losses at the gene ends were 5 bases for V and 4 bases for J; bases not matched to a gene: 11.

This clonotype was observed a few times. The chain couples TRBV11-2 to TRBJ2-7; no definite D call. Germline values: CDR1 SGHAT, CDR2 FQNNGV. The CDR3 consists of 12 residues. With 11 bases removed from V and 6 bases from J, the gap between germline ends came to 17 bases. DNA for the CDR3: TGTGCCTCCCAAATCCTAGGTTCCGAGCAGTACTTC. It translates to CASQILGSEQYF.

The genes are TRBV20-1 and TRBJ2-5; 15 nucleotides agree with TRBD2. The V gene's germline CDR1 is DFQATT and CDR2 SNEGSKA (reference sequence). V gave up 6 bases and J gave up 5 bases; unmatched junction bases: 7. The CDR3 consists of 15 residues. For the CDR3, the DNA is TGCAGTGCATCGGGACTAGCGGGGGGAGGGGAGACCCAGTACTTC. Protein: CSASGLAGGGETQYF.

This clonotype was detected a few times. The CDR3 bases are TGTGCCAGCAGCCTCGGACTAGCGGGGGGAAGGTCCTACGAGCAGTACTTC. This codes for CASSLGLAGGRSYEQYF. The chain employs TRBV5-5 and TRBJ2-5, with TRBD2 matching over 14 bases. The closer fit of TRBJ2-7 to the DNA end suggests the J call may be wrong. CDR3 size: 17 residues. Looked up from germline, CDR1 is SGHKS and CDR2 is YYEKEE (reference sequence).

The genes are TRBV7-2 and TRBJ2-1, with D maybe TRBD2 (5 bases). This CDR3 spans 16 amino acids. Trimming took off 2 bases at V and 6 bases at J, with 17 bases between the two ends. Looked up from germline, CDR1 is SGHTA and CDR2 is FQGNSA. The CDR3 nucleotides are TGTGCCAGCAGCTTACCTACTAGTTTTGGAGGCAATGAGCAGTTCTTC. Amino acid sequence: CASSLPTSFGGNEQFF.

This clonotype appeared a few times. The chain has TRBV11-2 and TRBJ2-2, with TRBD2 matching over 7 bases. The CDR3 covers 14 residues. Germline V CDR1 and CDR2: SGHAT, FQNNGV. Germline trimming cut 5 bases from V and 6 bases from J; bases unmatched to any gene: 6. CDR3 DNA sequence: TGTGCCAGCAGCGGCGGGAGAGTATCCGGGGAGCTGTTTTTT. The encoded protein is CASSGGRVSGELFF.

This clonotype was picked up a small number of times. CDR3 nucleotides: TGTGCCAGCAGCCAACTCCCCTACGAGCAGTACTTC. Translated, it gives CASSQLPYEQYF. The chain recombines TRBV16 with TRBJ2-5, with no clear D. The J call may be mistaken, given a closer DNA end match to TRBJ2-7. Germline CDR1 reads KGHSY; CDR2 reads FQNENV. The CDR3 contains 12 residues.

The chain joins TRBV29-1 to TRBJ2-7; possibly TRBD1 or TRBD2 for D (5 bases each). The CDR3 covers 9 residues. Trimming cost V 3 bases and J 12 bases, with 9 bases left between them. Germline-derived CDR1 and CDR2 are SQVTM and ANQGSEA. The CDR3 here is CSVDPGRYF. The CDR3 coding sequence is TGCAGCGTTGACCCAGGGAGGTACTTC.

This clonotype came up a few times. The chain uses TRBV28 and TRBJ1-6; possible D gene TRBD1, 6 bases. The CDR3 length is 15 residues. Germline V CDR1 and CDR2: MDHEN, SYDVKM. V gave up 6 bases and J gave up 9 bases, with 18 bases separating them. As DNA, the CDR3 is TGTGCCAGCAGAAGCCCATCGGGGGGCGTTTCACCCCTCCACTTT. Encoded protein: CASRSPSGGVSPLHF.

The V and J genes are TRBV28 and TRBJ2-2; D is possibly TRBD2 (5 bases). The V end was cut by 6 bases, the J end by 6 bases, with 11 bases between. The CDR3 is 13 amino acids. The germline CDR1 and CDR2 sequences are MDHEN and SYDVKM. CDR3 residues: CASSYGSAGELFF. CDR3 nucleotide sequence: TGTGCCAGCAGCTATGGGAGCGCCGGGGAGCTGTTTTTT.

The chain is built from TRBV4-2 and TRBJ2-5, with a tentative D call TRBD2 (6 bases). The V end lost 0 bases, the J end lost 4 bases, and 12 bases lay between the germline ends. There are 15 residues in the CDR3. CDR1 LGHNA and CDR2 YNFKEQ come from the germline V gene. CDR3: CASSQDRGYGETQYF. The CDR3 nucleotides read TGTGCCAGCAGCCAAGACCGGGGGTATGGAGAGACCCAGTACTTC.

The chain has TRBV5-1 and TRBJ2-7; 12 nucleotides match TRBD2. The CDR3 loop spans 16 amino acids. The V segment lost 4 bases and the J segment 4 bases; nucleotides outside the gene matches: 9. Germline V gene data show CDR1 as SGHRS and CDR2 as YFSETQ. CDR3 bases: TGCGCCAGCAGCCCTCGGACTAGCGGGAAAACATACGAGCAGTACTTC. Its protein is CASSPRTSGKTYEQYF.

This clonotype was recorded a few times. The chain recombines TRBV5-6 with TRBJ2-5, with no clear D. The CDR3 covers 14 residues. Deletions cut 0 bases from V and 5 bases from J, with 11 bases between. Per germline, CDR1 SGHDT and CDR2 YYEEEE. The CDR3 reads CASSLGRRSETQYF. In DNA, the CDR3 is TGTGCCAGCAGCTTGGGCCGGCGCTCGGAGACCCAGTACTTC.

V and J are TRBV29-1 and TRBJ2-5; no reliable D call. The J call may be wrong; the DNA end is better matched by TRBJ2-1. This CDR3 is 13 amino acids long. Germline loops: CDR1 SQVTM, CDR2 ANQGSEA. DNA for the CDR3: TGCAGCGTTGAAGATCCGGGCCAATATGAGCAGTTCTTC. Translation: CSVEDPGQYEQFF.

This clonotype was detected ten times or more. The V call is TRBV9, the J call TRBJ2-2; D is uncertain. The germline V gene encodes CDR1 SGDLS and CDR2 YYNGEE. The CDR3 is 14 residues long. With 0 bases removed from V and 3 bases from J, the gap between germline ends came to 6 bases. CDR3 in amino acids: CASSVDGYTGELFF. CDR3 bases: TGTGCCAGCAGCGTAGACGGGTACACCGGGGAGCTGTTTTTT.

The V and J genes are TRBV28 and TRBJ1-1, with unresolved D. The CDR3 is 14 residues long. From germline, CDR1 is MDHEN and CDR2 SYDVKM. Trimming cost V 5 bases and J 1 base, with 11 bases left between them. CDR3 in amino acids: CASSQSTPNTEAFF. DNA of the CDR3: TGTGCCAGCAGTCAAAGCACACCGAACACTGAAGCTTTCTTT.

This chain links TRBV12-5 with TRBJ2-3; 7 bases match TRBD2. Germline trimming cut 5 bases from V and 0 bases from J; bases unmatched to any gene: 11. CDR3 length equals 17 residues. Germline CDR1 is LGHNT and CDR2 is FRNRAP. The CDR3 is CASGPGGGPFSTDTQYF. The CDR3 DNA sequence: TGTGCTAGTGGTCCTGGGGGAGGGCCCTTTAGCACAGATACGCAGTATTTT.

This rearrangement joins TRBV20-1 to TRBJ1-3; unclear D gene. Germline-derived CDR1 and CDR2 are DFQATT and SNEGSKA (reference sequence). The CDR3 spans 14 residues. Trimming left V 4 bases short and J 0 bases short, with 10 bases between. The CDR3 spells CSATPQSSGNTIYF. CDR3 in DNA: TGCAGTGCTACACCACAGAGCTCTGGAAACACCATATATTTT.

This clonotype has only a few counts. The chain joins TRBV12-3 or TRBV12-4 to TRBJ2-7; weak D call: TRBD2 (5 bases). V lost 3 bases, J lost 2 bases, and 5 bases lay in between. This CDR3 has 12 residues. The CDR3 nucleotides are TGTGCCAGCAGTTTCGGGACCTACGAGCAGTACTTC. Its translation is CASSFGTYEQYF.

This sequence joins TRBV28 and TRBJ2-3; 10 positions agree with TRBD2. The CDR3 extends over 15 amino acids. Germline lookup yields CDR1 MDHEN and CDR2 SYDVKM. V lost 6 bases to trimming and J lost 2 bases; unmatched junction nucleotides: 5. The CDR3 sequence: CASRRAGGFTDTQYF. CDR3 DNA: TGTGCCAGCAGGAGAGCGGGGGGGTTCACAGATACGCAGTATTTT.

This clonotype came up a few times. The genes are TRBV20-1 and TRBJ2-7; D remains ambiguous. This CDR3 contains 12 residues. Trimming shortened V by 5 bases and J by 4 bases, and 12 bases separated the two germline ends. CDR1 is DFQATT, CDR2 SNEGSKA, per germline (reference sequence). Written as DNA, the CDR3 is TGCAGTGCTGAGCCTCTAAGTTACGAGCAGTACTTC. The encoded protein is CSAEPLSYEQYF.

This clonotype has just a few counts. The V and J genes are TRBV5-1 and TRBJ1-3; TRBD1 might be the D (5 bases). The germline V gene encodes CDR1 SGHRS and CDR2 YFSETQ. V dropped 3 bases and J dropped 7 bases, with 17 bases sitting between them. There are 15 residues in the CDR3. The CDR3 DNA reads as TGCGCCAGCAGCTGGGACGGAAATTCGGCGAACACCATATATTTT. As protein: CASSWDGNSANTIYF.

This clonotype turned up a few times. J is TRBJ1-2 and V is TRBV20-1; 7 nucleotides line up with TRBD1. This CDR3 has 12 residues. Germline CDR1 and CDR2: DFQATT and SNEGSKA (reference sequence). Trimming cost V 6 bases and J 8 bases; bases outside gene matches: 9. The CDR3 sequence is CSAPKGAEGYTF. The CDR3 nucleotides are TGCAGTGCGCCGAAGGGGGCGGAAGGCTACACCTTC.

The CDR3 DNA sequence: TGTGCCATCAGCCCCGGGGCCGGCACTGAAGCTTTCTTT. Its translation is CAISPGAGTEAFF. The chain recombines TRBV10-3 with TRBJ1-1; D perhaps matches TRBD1 (5 bases). V lost 6 bases to trimming and J lost 4 bases, with 12 bases between them. CDR1 is ENHRY, CDR2 SYGVKD, per germline. There are 13 residues in the CDR3.

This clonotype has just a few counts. CDR3 sequence reads: CASSYRGQVFGYTF. For the CDR3, the DNA is TGTGCCAGCAGTTACCGCGGACAGGTCTTTGGCTACACCTTC. The chain has TRBV6-5 and TRBJ1-2; 7 positions match TRBD1. Trimming at V came to 2 bases and at J to 7 bases, leaving 7 bases not matched to a gene. The V gene's germline CDR1 is MNHEY and CDR2 SVGAGI. The CDR3 totals 14 residues.

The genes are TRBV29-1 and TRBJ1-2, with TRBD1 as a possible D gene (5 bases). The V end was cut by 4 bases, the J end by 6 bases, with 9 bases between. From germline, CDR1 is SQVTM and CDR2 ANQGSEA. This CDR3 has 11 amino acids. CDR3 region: CSVVRGDGYTF. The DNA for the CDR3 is TGCAGCGTTGTTCGGGGGGATGGCTACACCTTC.

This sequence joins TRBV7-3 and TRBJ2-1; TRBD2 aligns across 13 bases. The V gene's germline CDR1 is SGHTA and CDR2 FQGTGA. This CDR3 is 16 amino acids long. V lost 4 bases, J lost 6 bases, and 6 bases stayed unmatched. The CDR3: CASSSSTSGGPNEQFF. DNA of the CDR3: TGTGCCAGCAGCTCATCGACTAGCGGGGGGCCCAATGAGCAGTTCTTC.

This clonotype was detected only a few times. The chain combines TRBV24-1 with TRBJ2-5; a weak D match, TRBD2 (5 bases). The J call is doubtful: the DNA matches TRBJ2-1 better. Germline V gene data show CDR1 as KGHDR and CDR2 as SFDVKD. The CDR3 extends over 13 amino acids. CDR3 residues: CATSFRGRNEQFF. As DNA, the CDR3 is TGTGCCACCAGTTTTCGGGGAAGGAATGAGCAGTTCTTC.

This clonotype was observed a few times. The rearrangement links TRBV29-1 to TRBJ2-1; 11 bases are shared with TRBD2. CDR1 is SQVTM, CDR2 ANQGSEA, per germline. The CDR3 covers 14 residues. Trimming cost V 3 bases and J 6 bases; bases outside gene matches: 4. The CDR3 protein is CSVEGLAELNEQFF. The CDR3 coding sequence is TGCAGCGTTGAGGGACTAGCGGAGCTCAATGAGCAGTTCTTC.